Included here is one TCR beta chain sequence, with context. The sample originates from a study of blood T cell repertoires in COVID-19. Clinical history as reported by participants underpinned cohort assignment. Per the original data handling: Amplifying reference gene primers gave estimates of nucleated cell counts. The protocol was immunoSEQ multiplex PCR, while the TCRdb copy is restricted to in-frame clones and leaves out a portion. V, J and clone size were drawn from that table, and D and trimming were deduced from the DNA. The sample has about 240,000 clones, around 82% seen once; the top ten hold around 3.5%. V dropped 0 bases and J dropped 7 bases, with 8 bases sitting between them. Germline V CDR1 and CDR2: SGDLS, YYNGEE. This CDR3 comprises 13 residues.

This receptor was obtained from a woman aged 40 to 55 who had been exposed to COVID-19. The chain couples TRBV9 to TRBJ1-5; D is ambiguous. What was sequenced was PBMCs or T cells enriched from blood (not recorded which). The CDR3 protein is CASSVAHGQPQHF. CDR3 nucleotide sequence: TGTGCCAGCAGCGTAGCCCACGGGCAGCCCCAGCATTTT.